The entry that follows covers one TCR beta chain sequence. These data belong to a study of blood T cell repertoires in COVID-19. Per the authors' pipeline: Reference gene primer amplification gave estimated nucleated cell counts. Sequencing was performed with immunoSEQ multiplex PCR; in TCRdb, only in-frame clones are kept and a portion is missing. Clone size and the V and J calls come from that table; the DNA yielded D and trimming. The table records fewer than 250,000 clones, around four fifths of them present only once. The Seattle patients, enrolled during active infection, were followed longitudinally. The sequence came from an elderly woman with COVID-19, enrolled during active disease. Sequencing input: peripheral blood.

CDR3 region: CASKGQGIYGYTF. The CDR3 DNA is TGTGCCAGCAAGGGACAGGGGATCTATGGCTACACCTTC. V and J are TRBV6-5 and TRBJ1-2; 10 nucleotides match TRBD1. J was trimmed by 4 bases and V by 7 bases; bases with no gene match: 3. The germline gives CDR1 MNHEY, CDR2 SVGAGI. The CDR3 has 13 residues.